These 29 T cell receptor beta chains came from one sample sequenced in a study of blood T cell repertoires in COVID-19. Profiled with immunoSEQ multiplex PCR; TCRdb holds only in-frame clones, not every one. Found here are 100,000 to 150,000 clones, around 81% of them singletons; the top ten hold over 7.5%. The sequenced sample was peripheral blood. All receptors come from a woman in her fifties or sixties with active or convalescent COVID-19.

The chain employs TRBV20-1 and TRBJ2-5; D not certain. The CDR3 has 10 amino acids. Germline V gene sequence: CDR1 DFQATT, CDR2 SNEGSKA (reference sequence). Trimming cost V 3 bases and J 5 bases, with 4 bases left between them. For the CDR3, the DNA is TGCAGTGCTAGCTTTGAGACCCAGTACTTC. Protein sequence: CSASFETQYF.

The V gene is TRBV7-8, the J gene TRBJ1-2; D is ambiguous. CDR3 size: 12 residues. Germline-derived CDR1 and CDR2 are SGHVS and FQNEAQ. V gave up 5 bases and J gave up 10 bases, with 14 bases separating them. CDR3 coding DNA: TGTGCCAGCAGCCCAGTCCGGAGGTTCTACACCTTC. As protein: CASSPVRRFYTF.

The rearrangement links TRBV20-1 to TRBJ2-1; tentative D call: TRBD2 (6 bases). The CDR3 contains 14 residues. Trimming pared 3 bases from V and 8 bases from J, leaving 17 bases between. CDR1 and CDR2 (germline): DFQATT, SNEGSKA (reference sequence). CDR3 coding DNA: TGCAGTGCTAGTTGGGTGGGGGGAGAGGATGAGCAGTTCTTC. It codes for CSASWVGGEDEQFF.

CDR3: CASTRDTTNYGYTF. The CDR3 DNA sequence: TGTGCCAGCACCCGGGACACCACTAACTATGGCTACACCTTC. The chain links TRBV6-5 to TRBJ1-2; D might be TRBD1 (6 bases). The germline V gene encodes CDR1 MNHEY and CDR2 SVGAGI. V gave up 7 bases and J gave up 0 bases, with 12 bases separating them. This CDR3 is built from 14 residues.

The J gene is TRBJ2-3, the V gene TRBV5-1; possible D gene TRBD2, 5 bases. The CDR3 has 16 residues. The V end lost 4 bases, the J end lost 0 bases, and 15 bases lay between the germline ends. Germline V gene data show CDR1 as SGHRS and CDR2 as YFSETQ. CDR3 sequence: CASSRGSGTSTDTQYF. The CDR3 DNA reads TGCGCCAGCAGCCGCGGGTCGGGAACTAGCACAGATACGCAGTATTTT.

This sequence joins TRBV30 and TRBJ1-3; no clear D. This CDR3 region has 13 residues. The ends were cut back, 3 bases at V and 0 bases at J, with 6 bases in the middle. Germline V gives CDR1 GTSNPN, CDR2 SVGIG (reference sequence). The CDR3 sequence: CAWRLGSGNTIYF. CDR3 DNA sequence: TGTGCCTGGAGGCTAGGCTCTGGAAACACCATATATTTT.

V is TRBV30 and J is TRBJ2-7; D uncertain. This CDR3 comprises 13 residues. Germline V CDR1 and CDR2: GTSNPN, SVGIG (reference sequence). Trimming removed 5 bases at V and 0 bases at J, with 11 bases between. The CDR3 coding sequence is TGTGCCTGGTCAGGTTCATACTCCTACGAGCAGTACTTC. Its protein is CAWSGSYSYEQYF.

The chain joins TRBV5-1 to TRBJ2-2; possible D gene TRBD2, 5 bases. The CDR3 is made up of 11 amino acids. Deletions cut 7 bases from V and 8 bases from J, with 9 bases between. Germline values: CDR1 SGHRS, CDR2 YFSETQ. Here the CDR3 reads CASGEGGELFF. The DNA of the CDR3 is TGCGCCAGCGGAGAGGGAGGGGAGCTGTTTTTT.

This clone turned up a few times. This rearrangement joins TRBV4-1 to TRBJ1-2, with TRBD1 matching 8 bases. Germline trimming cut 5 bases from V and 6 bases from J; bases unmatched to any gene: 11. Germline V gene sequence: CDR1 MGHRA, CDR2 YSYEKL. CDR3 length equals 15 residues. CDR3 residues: CASSVHRDRLDGYTF. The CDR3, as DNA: TGCGCCAGCAGCGTCCACCGGGACAGGTTGGATGGCTACACCTTC.

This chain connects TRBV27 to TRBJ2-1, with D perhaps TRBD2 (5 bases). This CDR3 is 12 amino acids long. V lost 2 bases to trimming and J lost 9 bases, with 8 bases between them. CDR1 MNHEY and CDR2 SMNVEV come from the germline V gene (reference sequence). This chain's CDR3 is CASSLRGTEQFF. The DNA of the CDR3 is TGTGCCAGCAGTTTACGGGGTACTGAGCAGTTCTTC.

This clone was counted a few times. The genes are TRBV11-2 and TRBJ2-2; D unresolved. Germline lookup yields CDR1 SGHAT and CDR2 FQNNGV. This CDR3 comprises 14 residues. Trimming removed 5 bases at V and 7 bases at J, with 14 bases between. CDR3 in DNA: TGTGCCAGCAGCCCAACCAGTACGGGCGGGGAGCTGTTTTTT. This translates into CASSPTSTGGELFF.

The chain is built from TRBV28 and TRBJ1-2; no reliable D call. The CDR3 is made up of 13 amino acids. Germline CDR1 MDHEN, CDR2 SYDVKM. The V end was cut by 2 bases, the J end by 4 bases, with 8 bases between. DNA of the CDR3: TGTGCCAGCAGTTTAAAACTTGGCTATGGCTACACCTTC. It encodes CASSLKLGYGYTF.

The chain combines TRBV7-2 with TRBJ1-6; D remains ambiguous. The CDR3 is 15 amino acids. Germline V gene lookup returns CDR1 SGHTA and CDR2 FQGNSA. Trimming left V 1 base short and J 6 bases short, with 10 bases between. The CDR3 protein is CASSLVGSGNSPLHF. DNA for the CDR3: TGTGCCAGCAGCTTAGTTGGCAGCGGTAATTCACCCCTCCACTTT.

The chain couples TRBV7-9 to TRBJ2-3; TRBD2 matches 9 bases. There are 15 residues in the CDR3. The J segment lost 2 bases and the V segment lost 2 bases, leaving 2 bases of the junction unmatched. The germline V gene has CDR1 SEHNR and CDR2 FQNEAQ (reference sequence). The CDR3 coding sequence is TGTGCCAGCAGCTTACCTAGCGGGAACACAGATACGCAGTATTTT. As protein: CASSLPSGNTDTQYF. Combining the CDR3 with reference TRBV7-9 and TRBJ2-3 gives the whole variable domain DTGVSQNPRHKITKRGQNVTFRCDPISEHNRLYWYRQTLGQGPEFLTYFQNEAQLEKSRLLSDRFSAERPKGSFSTLEIQRTEQGDSAMYLCASSLPSGNTDTQYFGPGTRLTVL.

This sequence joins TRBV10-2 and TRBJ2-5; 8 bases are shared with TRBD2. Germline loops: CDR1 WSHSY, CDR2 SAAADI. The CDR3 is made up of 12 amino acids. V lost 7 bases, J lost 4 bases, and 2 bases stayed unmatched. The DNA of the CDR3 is TGCGCCAGCACGGCGGGAGGAGAGACCCAGTACTTC. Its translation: CASTAGGETQYF.

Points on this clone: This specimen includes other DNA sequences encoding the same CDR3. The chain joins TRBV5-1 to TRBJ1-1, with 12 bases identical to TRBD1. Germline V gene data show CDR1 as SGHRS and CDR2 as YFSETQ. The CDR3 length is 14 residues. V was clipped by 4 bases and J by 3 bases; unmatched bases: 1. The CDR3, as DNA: TGCGCCAGCAGCGGGACAGGGGGCTACACTGAAGCTTTCTTT. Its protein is CASSGTGGYTEAFF.

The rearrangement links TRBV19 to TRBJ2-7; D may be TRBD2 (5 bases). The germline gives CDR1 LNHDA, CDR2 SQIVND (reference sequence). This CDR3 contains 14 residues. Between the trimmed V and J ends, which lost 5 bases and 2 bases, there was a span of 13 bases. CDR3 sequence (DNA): TGTGCCAGTAGTTTCGACGGCGGGCCCTACGAGCAGTACTTC. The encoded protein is CASSFDGGPYEQYF.

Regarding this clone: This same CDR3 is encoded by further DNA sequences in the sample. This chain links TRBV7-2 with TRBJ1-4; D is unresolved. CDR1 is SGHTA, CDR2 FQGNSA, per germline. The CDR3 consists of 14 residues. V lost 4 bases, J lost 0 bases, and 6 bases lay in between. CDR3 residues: CASSSSSTNEKLFF. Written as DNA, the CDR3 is TGTGCCAGCAGCTCCTCTTCAACTAATGAAAAACTGTTTTTT. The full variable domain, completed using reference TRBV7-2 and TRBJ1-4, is GAGVSQSPSNKVTEKGKDVELRCDPISGHTALYWYRQSLGQGLEFLIYFQGNSAPDKSGLPSDRFSAERTGGSVSTLTIQRTQQEDSAVYLCASSSSSTNEKLFFGSGTQLSVL.

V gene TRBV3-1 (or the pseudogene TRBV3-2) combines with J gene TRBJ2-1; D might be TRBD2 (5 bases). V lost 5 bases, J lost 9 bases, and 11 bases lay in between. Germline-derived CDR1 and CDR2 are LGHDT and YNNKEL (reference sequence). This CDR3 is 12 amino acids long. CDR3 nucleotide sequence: TGTGCCAGCAGCGGAGAAAGCGGTGAGCAGTTCTTC. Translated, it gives CASSGESGEQFF.

The CDR3 DNA reads TGTGCCATCAGCCTACAGGGGGCTGAGGAGACCCAGTACTTC. Its protein is CAISLQGAEETQYF. V gene TRBV10-3 combines with J gene TRBJ2-5, with 9 bases identical to TRBD1. J gave up 5 bases and V 6 bases, and 7 bases lay outside the gene matches. CDR3 size: 14 residues. Germline CDR1 is ENHRY and CDR2 is SYGVKD.

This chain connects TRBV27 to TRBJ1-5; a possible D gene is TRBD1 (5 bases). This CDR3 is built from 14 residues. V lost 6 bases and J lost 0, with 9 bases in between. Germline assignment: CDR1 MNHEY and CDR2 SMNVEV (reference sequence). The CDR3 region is CASRIGHSNQPQHF. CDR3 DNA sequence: TGTGCCAGCAGGATAGGACATAGCAATCAGCCCCAGCATTTT.

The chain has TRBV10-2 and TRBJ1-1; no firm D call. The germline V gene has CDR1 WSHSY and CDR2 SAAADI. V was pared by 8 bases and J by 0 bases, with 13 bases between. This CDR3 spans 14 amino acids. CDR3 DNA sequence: TGCGCCAGCGGCACCCGCGGCATGAACACTGAAGCTTTCTTT. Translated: CASGTRGMNTEAFF.

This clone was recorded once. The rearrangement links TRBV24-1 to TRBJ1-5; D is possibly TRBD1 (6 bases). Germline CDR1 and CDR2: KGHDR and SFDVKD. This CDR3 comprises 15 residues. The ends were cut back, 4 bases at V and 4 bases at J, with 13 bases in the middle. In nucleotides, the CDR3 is TGTGCCACCAGTGACCAGGCAGGGGCAAATCAGCCCCAGCATTTT. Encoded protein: CATSDQAGANQPQHF.

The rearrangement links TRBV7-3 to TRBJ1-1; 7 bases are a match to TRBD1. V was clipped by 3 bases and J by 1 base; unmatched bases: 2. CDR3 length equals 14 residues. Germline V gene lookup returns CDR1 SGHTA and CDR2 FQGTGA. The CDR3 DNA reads TGTGCCAGCAGCTTGGGACAGACGAACACTGAAGCTTTCTTT. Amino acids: CASSLGQTNTEAFF.

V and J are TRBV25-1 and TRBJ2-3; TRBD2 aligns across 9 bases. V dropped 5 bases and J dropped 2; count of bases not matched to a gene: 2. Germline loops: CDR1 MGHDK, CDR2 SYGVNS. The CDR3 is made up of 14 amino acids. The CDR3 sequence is CASSSSGDTDTQYF. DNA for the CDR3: TGTGCCAGCAGTTCTAGCGGGGACACAGATACGCAGTATTTT. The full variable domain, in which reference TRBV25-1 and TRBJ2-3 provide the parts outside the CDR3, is EADIYQTPRYLVIGTGKKITLECSQTMGHDKMYWYQQDPGMELHLIHYSYGVNSTEKGDLSSESTVSRIRTEHFPLTLESARPSHTSQYLCASSSSGDTDTQYFGPGTRLTVL.

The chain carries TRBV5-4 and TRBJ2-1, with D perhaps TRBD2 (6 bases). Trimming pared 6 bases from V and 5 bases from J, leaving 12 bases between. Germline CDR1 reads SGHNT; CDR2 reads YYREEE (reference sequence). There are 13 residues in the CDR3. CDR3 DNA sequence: TGTGCCAGCACCCGCGGGGCGAACAATGAGCAGTTCTTC. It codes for CASTRGANNEQFF.

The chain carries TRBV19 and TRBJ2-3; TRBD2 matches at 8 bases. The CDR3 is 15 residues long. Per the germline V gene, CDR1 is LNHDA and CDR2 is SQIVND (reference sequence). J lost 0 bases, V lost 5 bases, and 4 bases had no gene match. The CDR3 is CASSSGGGSTDTQYF. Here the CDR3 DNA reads TGTGCCAGTAGTTCCGGCGGGGGGAGCACAGATACGCAGTATTTT.

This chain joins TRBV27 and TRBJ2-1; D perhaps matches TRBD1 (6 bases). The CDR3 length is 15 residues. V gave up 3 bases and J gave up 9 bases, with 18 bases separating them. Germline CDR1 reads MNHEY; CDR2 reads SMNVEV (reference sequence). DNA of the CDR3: TGTGCCAGCAGTTTGGGGGCAAGCTCAACTACTGAGCAGTTCTTC. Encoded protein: CASSLGASSTTEQFF.

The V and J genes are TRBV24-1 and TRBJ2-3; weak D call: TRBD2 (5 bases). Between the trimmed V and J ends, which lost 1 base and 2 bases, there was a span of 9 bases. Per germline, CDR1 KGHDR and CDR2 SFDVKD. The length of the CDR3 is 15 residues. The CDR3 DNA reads TGTGCCACCAGTGATTTCAACGGGAACACAGATACGCAGTATTTT. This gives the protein CATSDFNGNTDTQYF.